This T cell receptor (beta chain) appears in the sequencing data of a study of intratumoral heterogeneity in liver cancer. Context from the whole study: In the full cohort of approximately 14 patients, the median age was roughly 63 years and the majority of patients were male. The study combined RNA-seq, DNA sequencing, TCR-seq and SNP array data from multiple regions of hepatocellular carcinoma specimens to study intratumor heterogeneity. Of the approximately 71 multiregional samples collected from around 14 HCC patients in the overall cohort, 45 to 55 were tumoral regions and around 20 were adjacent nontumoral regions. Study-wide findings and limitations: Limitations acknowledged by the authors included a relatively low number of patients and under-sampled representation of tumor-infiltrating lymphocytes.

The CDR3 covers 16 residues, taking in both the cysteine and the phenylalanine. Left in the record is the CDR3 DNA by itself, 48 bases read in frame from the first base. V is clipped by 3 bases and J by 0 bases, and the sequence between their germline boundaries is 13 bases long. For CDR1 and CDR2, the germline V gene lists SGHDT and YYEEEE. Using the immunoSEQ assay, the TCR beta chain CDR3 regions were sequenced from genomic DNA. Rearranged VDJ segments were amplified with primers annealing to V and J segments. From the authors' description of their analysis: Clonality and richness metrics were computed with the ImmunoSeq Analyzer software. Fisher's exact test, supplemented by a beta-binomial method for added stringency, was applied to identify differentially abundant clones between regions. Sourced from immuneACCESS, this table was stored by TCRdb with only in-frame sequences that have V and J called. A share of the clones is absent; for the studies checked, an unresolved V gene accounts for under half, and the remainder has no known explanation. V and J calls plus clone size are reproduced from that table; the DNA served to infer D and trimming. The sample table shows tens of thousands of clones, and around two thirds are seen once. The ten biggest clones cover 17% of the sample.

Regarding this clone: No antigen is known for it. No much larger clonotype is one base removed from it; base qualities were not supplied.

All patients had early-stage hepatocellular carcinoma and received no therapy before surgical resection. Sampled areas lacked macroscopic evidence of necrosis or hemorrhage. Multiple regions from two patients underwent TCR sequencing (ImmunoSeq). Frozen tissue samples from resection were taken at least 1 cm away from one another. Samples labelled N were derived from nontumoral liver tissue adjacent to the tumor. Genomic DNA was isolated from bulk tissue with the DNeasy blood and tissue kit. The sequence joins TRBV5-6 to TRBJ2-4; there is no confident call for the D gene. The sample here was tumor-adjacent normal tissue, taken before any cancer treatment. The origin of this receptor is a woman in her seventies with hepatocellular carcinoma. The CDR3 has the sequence CASSSSGPVAKNIQYF. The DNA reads TGTGCCAGCAGCTCCTCAGGACCAGTAGCCAAAAACATTCAGTACTTC. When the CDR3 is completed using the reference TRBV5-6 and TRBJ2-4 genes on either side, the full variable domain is DAGVTQSPTHLIKTRGQQVTLRCSPKSGHDTVSWYQQALGQGPQFIFQYYEEEERQRGNFPDRFSGHQFPNYSSELNVNALLLGDSALYLCASSSSGPVAKNIQYFGAGTRLSVL.